This T cell receptor (beta chain) was captured by sequencing in a study of beta chain features in type 1 diabetes. The sample holds a few counts of this clone. The antigen remains unidentified. Every isolated RNA sample was fully reverse transcribed, so sequencing captured expressed TCRB transcripts. TCRdb's table, derived via immunoSEQ multiplex PCR, lists solely in-frame clones and lacks some. The repertoire holds hundreds of thousands of clones, with less than 20% as singletons. Averaging approximately 0.11 L, one heparinised blood draw was given by each donor. V lost 3 bases to trimming and J lost 0 bases; unmatched junction nucleotides: 4. This CDR3 has 18 amino acids. The germline CDR1 and CDR2 sequences are SGHNT and YYREEE (reference sequence). Study findings and constraints: There was a possibility that cDNA sequencing over-represented cells with high TCR expression. The VDJ junctions of type 1 diabetes patients carried fewer insertions and more deletions.

Specimen: naive CD4+ T cells from blood. J is TRBJ2-6 and V is TRBV5-4; TRBD2 aligns across 12 bases. The sequence was obtained from a man aged 18 to 35 in good health. CDR3 protein: CASSSELAGGSGANVLTF. The CDR3 bases are TGTGCCAGCAGCTCGGAACTAGCGGGGGGCTCTGGGGCCAACGTCCTGACTTTC.